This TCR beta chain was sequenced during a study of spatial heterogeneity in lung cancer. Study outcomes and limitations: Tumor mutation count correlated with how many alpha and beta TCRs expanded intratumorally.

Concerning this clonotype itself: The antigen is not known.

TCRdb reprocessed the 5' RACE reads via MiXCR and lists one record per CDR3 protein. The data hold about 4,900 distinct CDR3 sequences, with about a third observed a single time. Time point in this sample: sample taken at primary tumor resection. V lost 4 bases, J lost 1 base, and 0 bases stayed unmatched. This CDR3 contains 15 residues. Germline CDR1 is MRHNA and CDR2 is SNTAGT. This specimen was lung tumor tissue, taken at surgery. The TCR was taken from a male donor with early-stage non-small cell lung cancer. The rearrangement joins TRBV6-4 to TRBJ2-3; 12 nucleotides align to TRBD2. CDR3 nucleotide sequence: TGTGCCAGCAGTGGGACTAGCGGGGGCACAGATACGCAGTATTTT. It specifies CASSGTSGGTDTQYF.